Following are 9 T cell receptor beta chains from one sample sequenced in a study of T cells after yellow fever vaccination. Each CDR3 protein is one row after TCRdb ran MiXCR on the 5' RACE reads. Of some 350,000 distinct CDR3 sequences listed, approximately 3.9% are singletons. This sample comprised PBMCs, obtained 5 days after the yellow fever booster vaccination. The receptors here all came from a man aged 18 to 35 who received the YFV17D yellow fever vaccine.

A few counts support this clonotype. The chain employs TRBV20-1 and TRBJ1-1; D is perhaps TRBD1 (5 bases). Looked up from germline, CDR1 is DFQATT and CDR2 is SNEGSKA (reference sequence). CDR3 length: 12 amino acids. With 0 bases removed from V and 8 bases from J, the gap between germline ends came to 10 bases. The CDR3 reads CSARDGGPEAFF. The CDR3 DNA is TGCAGTGCTAGAGATGGGGGACCCGAAGCTTTCTTT.

This clonotype was picked up many times. The chain uses TRBV18 and TRBJ1-2; 11 bases match TRBD1. The V and J ends lost 3 bases and 0 bases, in that order; junction bases with no gene match: 6. The CDR3 has 17 residues. Germline values: CDR1 KGHSH, CDR2 LQKENI. The CDR3 DNA is TGTGCCAGCTCACCCCGGACAGGGGGCACCGCTAACTATGGCTACACCTTC. Translation gives CASSPRTGGTANYGYTF.

This clonotype was observed a handful of times. The V and J genes are TRBV4-2 and TRBJ1-1, with 7 bases aligning to TRBD1. J gave up 0 bases and V 4 bases, and 8 bases lay outside the gene matches. The CDR3 runs to 16 residues. Germline V gives CDR1 LGHNA, CDR2 YNFKEQ. CDR3 residues: CASSRLSGQLNTEAFF. The DNA of the CDR3 is TGTGCCAGCAGCCGCCTCTCGGGACAGTTGAACACTGAAGCTTTCTTT.

This clonotype was counted at least ten times. This chain joins TRBV7-9 and TRBJ1-1, with TRBD1 identical over 10 bases. This CDR3 comprises 17 residues. Trimming at V came to 1 base and at J to 2 bases, leaving 7 bases not matched to a gene. Germline-derived CDR1 and CDR2 are SEHNR and FQNEAQ (reference sequence). CDR3 amino acids: CASSLVGQGGINTEAFF. The CDR3 bases are TGTGCCAGCAGCTTAGTCGGACAGGGGGGAATAAACACTGAAGCTTTCTTT.

This clonotype turned up a few times. This chain uses TRBV13 with TRBJ1-6; TRBD1 is a possible D gene (5 bases). Looked up from germline, CDR1 is PRHDT and CDR2 is FYEKMQ (reference sequence). With 5 bases removed from V and 10 bases from J, the gap between germline ends came to 12 bases. There are 13 residues in the CDR3. The CDR3 sequence: CASSVSWDSPLHF. CDR3 in DNA: TGTGCCAGCAGCGTATCATGGGACTCACCCCTCCACTTT.

This clonotype was seen a handful of times. The chain employs TRBV5-1 and TRBJ2-5; a possible D gene is TRBD2 (6 bases). Germline values: CDR1 SGHRS, CDR2 YFSETQ. V dropped 4 bases and J dropped 7 bases, with 20 bases sitting between them. This CDR3 comprises 15 residues. The CDR3 DNA reads as TGCGCCAGCAGCGCCTCCGGGACGTTGGGAGGGACCCAGTACTTC. Translation: CASSASGTLGGTQYF.

This clonotype turned up a few times. The J gene is TRBJ2-1, the V gene TRBV20-1; D is unclear. Germline V lookup: CDR1 DFQATT, CDR2 SNEGSKA (reference sequence). Trimming took off 1 base at V and 7 bases at J, with 14 bases between the two ends. CDR3 length: 14 residues. Written as DNA, the CDR3 is TGCAGTGCTAGAGGGTCGGTAAGGCTGAATGAGCAGTTCTTC. It encodes CSARGSVRLNEQFF.

This clonotype was seen a handful of times. The J gene is TRBJ2-7, the V gene TRBV6-2 or TRBV6-3; 10 bases line up with TRBD2. The germline gives CDR1 MNHEY, CDR2 SVGEGT. This CDR3 is built from 16 residues. J was trimmed by 0 bases and V by 0 bases; bases with no gene match: 2. The CDR3 region has the DNA TGTGCCAGCAGTTACTCAGCGGGGGGGAGCTCCTACGAGCAGTACGTC. Residues: CASSYSAGGSSYEQYV.

The rearrangement links TRBV27 to TRBJ2-3; D unresolved. V gave up 4 bases and J gave up 4 bases, with 12 bases separating them. Germline V CDR1 and CDR2: MNHEY, SMNVEV (reference sequence). There are 14 residues in the CDR3. The CDR3 loop is CASSYRFEPDTQYF. As DNA, the CDR3 is TGTGCCAGCAGTTACCGTTTTGAGCCAGATACGCAGTATTTT.